This entry is about one TCR beta chain. The data belong to a study of cytotoxic CD8 clonotypes in ibrutinib-treated CLL. The V end was cut by 9 bases, the J end by 4 bases, with 7 bases between. The CDR3 is 11 amino acids. The germline V gene encodes CDR1 ENHRY and CDR2 SYGVKD. Generated by immunoSEQ multiplex PCR, the TCRdb table keeps only in-frame clones and is missing some. The sample records 25,000 to 30,000 clones, approximately 54% being singletons. The chain couples TRBV10-3 to TRBJ1-5; perhaps TRBD1 as D (5 bases). This receptor was identified in a human donor with chronic lymphocytic leukemia. The source material was PBMCs, sampled before ibrutinib treatment. In nucleotides, the CDR3 is TGTGCCATGGGGGAGAATCAGCCCCAGCATTTT. Translating it yields CAMGENQPQHF.